Here is one TCR beta chain with its context. This entry is derived from a study of T-cell memory formation after mild COVID-19. The CDR3 contains 12 residues. The germline CDR1 and CDR2 sequences are LGHDT and YNNKEL (reference sequence). The germline V and J ends were trimmed by 3 bases and 3 bases, with 5 bases remaining between them. Each CDR3 protein is one row after TCRdb ran MiXCR on the 5' RACE reads. The sample includes approximately 500,000 distinct CDR3 sequences, 25% of them seen just once. The receptor was isolated from an adult woman who had mild COVID-19 (a few samples of this study predate the infection). Cell type and time point are not known. The gene calls are TRBV3-1 and TRBJ1-1; D unresolved. Specimen: PBMCs or a T cell subset sorted from them (not recorded which). The CDR3 protein is CASSQSDTEAFF. As DNA, the CDR3 is TGTGCCAGCAGCCAGTCGGACACTGAAGCTTTCTTT.